The clone carrying this T cell receptor (beta chain) was seen more than once but under ten times. CDR1 and CDR2 (germline): SGHRS, YFSETQ. J was trimmed by 3 bases and V by 3 bases; bases with no gene match: 5. The CDR3 has 15 amino acids. This specimen belongs to a study of shared clonotypes between healthy human individuals. Whole-study context: Three men and a couple of women, aged 18 to 49, were donors.

The DNA input per sorted-subset replicate PCR was roughly 0.2 ug, corresponding to 28,000 or so T cell genomes. Sequencing used immunoSEQ multiplex PCR; TCRdb keeps in-frame clones, though not all of them. The table lists roughly 1 million clones, approximately 72% of them singletons. The sequence was obtained from a man aged 18-30 years in good health. The gene calls are TRBV5-1 and TRBJ2-1, with TRBD2 identical over 8 bases. Material for sequencing was memory CD4+ T cells sorted from blood. Regarding subset: CD45RA-negative fraction. As DNA, the CDR3 is TGCGCCAGCAGCTCTACTAGCGGTATCTACAATGAGCAGTTCTTC. This sequence encodes CASSSTSGIYNEQFF.